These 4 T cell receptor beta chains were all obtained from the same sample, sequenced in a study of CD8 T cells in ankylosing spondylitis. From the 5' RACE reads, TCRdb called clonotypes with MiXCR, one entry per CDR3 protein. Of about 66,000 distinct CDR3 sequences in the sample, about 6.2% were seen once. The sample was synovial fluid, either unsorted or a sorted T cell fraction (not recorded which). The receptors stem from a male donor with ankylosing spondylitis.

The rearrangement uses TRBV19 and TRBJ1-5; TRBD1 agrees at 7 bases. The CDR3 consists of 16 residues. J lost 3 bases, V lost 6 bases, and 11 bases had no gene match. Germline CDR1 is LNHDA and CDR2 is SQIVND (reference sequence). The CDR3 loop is CASRVDRRGFNQPQHF. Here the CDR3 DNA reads TGTGCCAGTAGGGTGGACAGGAGAGGGTTCAATCAGCCCCAGCATTTT.

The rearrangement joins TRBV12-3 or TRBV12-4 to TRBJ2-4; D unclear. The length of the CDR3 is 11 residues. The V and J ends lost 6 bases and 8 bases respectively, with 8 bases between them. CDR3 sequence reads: CASSLTHIQYF. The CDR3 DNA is TGTGCCAGCAGCCTGACACACATTCAGTACTTC.

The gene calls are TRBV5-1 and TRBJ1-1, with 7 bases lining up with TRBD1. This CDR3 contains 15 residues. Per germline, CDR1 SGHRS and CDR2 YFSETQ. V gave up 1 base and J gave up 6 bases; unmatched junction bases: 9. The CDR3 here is CASSLWVGGNSEAFF. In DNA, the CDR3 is TGCGCCAGCAGCTTGTGGGTAGGGGGCAACTCTGAAGCTTTCTTT.

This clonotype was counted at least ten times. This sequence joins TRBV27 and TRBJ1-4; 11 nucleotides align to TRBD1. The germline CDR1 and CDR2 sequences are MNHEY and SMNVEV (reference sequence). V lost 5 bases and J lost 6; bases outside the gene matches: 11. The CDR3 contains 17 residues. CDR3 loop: CASSPGQGAARDEKLFF. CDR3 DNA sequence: TGTGCCAGCAGTCCCGGACAGGGGGCGGCAAGGGATGAAAAACTGTTTTTT.